This is a list of T cell receptor beta chains from one sample in a study of beta chain features in type 1 diabetes. TCRdb keeps only in-frame clones here, not all; method: immunoSEQ multiplex PCR. The sample comprises hundreds of thousands of clones, roughly 15% of which are singletons, and more than 6.5% rests with the top ten. The specimen was central memory CD4+ T cells from blood. The source of these receptors is a man aged 25-45 years in good health. The CDR3 runs from the conserved cysteine through the conserved F or W. The D gene is left open where the match is weak. Some rows mark clone size as missing; the rest say once, few, many or name a class of expanded clone.

J gene | V gene | clone size | D gene | CDR3 protein | CDR3 DNA
TRBJ1-2 | TRBV10-3 | . | . | CAIREGENYGYTF | TGTGCCATCAGGGAGGGGGAGAACTATGGCTACACCTTC
TRBJ2-2 | TRBV7-2 | . | TRBD1 | CASSTRQGRDTGELFF | TGTGCCAGCAGCACTCGACAGGGCCGTGACACCGGGGAGCTGTTTTTT
TRBJ1-2 | TRBV27 | . | . | CASSLRLSGGGYTF | TGTGCCAGCAGTTTACGTTTGTCTGGGGGTGGCTACACCTTC
TRBJ1-2 | TRBV11-3 | . | . | CASSLGPGEYGYTF | TGTGCCAGCAGCTTAGGGCCAGGGGAATATGGCTACACCTTC
TRBJ1-5 | TRBV6-5 | few | . | CASATRAPSAQHF | TGTGCCAGCGCCACCAGGGCCCCTTCGGCCCAGCATTTT
TRBJ1-5 | TRBV7-9 | few | . | CASSLAGDQPQHF | TGTGCCAGCAGCTTAGCGGGTGATCAGCCCCAGCATTTT
TRBJ2-1 | TRBV6-5 | . | . | CASSYSSGGYNEQFF | TGTGCCAGCAGTTACTCGAGTGGGGGGTACAATGAGCAGTTCTTC
TRBJ2-5 | TRBV18 | . | . | CASSPRETQYF | TGTGCCAGCTCACCACGAGAGACCCAGTACTTC
TRBJ1-1 | TRBV9 | . | . | CASSVGWTALNTEAFF | TGTGCCAGCAGCGTAGGGTGGACAGCTCTGAACACTGAAGCTTTCTTT
TRBJ1-2 | TRBV9 | . | TRBD1 | CASSSDGQGYYGYTF | TGTGCCAGCAGTTCTGATGGACAGGGATACTATGGCTACACCTTC
TRBJ2-5 | TRBV7-7 | few | . | CASSRGQRNQETQYF | TGTGCTAGCAGCCGCGGACAGCGAAACCAAGAGACCCAGTACTTC
TRBJ1-2 | TRBV6-1 | . | . | CASRLYSSGRYTF | TGTGCCAGCAGACTTTACAGCTCCGGTCGCTACACCTTC
TRBJ2-3 | TRBV10-3 | many | . | CAISDSKSTDTQYF | TGTGCCATCAGTGACAGCAAAAGCACAGATACGCAGTATTTT
TRBJ2-2 | TRBV4-3 | . | TRBD2 | CASSQDRKRESHTGELFF | TGCGCCAGCAGCCAAGATCGTAAGCGGGAGAGCCACACCGGGGAGCTGTTTTTT
TRBJ1-4 | TRBV7-2 | few | . | CASSLAVLEKLFF | TGTGCCAGCAGCTTAGCGGTCCTTGAAAAACTGTTTTTT
TRBJ1-5 | TRBV7-2 | . | . | CASSQAWGNQPQHF | TGCGCCAGCAGCCAAGCTTGGGGAAATCAGCCCCAGCATTTT
TRBJ1-2 | TRBV9 | . | . | CASSDTNYGYTF | TGTGCCAGCAGCGATACTAACTATGGCTACACCTTC
TRBJ2-1 | TRBV5-1 | few | . | CASSLGRPDEQFF | TGCGCCAGCAGCTTGGGACGGCCCGATGAGCAGTTCTTC
TRBJ2-4 | TRBV14 | many | . | CASSQDMRNIQYF | TGTGCCAGCAGCCAAGATATGAGGAACATTCAGTACTTC
TRBJ1-5 | TRBV18 | . | . | CASSQLGNQPQHF | TGTGCCAGCTCACAATTGGGCAATCAGCCCCAGCATTTT
TRBJ1-5 | TRBV7-2 | few | . | CASTLMGSSNQPQHF | TGTGCCAGCACCCTAATGGGATCTAGCAATCAGCCCCAGCATTTT
TRBJ2-2 | TRBV6-6 | few | . | CASIILGHFNTGELFF | TGTGCCAGCATTATCCTCGGACACTTCAACACCGGGGAGCTGTTTTTT
TRBJ2-1 | TRBV5-1 | few | . | CASSLEVNEQFF | TGCGCCAGCAGCTTGGAGGTAAATGAGCAGTTCTTC
TRBJ1-6 | TRBV11-2 | . | . | CASSLKQGDRSPLHF | TGTGCCAGCAGCCTGAAACAGGGCGATCGATCACCCCTCCACTTT
TRBJ2-1 | TRBV30 | . | . | CAWRGYNEQFF | TGTGCCTGGAGGGGATACAATGAGCAGTTCTTC
TRBJ2-3 | TRBV29-1 | few | TRBD2 | CSVDLAGVMPTDTQYF | TGCAGCGTTGATCTAGCGGGAGTGATGCCCACAGATACGCAGTATTTT
TRBJ1-2 | TRBV7-2 | . | . | CASSPLQGGGYTF | TGTGCCAGCAGCCCATTACAGGGAGGGGGCTACACCTTC
TRBJ1-1 | TRBV9 | few | . | CASSESTNTEAFF | TGTGCCAGCAGCGAATCAACGAACACTGAAGCTTTCTTT
TRBJ1-1 | TRBV6-6 | . | . | CASSYDRNTEAFF | TGTGCCAGCAGTTACGACAGGAACACTGAAGCTTTCTTT
TRBJ1-1 | TRBV11-3 | few | . | CASSLAGSANTEAFF | TGTGCCAGCAGCTTAGCGGGCAGCGCGAACACTGAAGCTTTCTTT
TRBJ1-4 | TRBV18 | . | . | CASHTEGPGLHEKLFF | TGTGCCAGCCACACGGAAGGACCGGGTCTTCACGAAAAACTGTTTTTT
TRBJ2-1 | TRBV5-1 | . | . | CASSQRQPPWFF | TGCGCCAGCAGCCAGAGACAGCCTCCGTGGTTCTTC
TRBJ2-1 | TRBV23-1 | many | TRBD1 | CASRIPGQGYRYNEQFF | TGCGCCAGCAGAATACCGGGACAGGGGTATCGGTACAATGAGCAGTTCTTC
TRBJ2-5 | TRBV7-2 | . | . | CASSLGLGVQTQYF | TGTGCCAGCAGCTTAGGACTCGGGGTACAGACCCAGTACTTC
TRBJ2-7 | TRBV5-6 | . | . | CASSRSWTSYYEQYF | TGTGCCAGCAGCCGAAGCTGGACTTCCTACTACGAGCAGTACTTC
TRBJ2-5 | TRBV5-1 | few | TRBD1 | CASSLGRGLETQYF | TGCGCCAGCAGCTTGGGCAGGGGGCTAGAGACCCAGTACTTC
TRBJ1-2 | TRBV5-6 | few | . | CASSLEPARGYTF | TGTGCCAGCAGCTTGGAACCAGCCCGTGGCTACACCTTC
TRBJ2-1 | TRBV28 | few | TRBD2 | CASLAGESNEQFF | TGTGCCAGCCTAGCGGGAGAATCAAATGAGCAGTTCTTC
TRBJ1-2 | TRBV4-1 | . | . | CASSQAASGFYGYTF | TGCGCCAGCAGCCAAGCCGCTTCAGGTTTTTACGGCTACACCTTC
TRBJ1-5 | TRBV21-1 | . | . | CASSRIGTEFDQPQHF | TGTGCCAGCAGCAGAATCGGGACCGAATTTGATCAGCCCCAGCATTTT
TRBJ2-1 | TRBV7-2 | . | TRBD2 | CASSLKAGVTEQFF | TGTGCCAGCAGCTTAAAGGCGGGAGTAACTGAGCAGTTCTTC
TRBJ1-5 | TRBV9 | few | . | CASSVGTVPNQPQHF | TGTGCCAGCAGCGTAGGGACAGTTCCCAATCAGCCCCAGCATTTT
TRBJ1-2 | TRBV27 | . | . | CASSFGPRLGYTF | TGTGCCAGCAGTTTCGGCCCCCGGCTAGGCTACACCTTC
TRBJ1-1 | TRBV30 | many | . | CAWNLPLFHEAFF | TGTGCCTGGAACCTCCCGCTGTTCCACGAAGCTTTCTTT
TRBJ2-2 | TRBV7-2 | few | . | CASSLVQNTGELFF | TGTGCCAGCAGCTTAGTGCAGAACACCGGGGAGCTGTTTTTT
TRBJ2-7 | TRBV6-1 | . | . | CASSVGQSTYEQYF | TGTGCCAGCAGTGTAGGGCAGAGCACCTACGAGCAGTACTTC
TRBJ1-1 | TRBV19 | many | . | CASSISGRTEAFF | TGTGCCAGTAGTATATCCGGGAGGACTGAAGCTTTCTTT
TRBJ1-1 | TRBV7-2 | . | . | CASSLQAGDTEAFF | TGTGCCAGCAGCTTACAGGCTGGGGACACTGAAGCTTTCTTT
TRBJ2-2 | TRBV10-2 | few | . | CASSESPQYTGELFF | TGCGCCAGCAGTGAGTCCCCCCAGTACACCGGGGAGCTGTTTTTT
TRBJ1-2 | TRBV5-1 | . | TRBD1 | CASSLGDSRGYTF | TGCGCCAGCAGCTTGGGGGACAGTCGAGGCTACACCTTC
TRBJ1-2 | TRBV6-5 | few | . | CASSYSGAYGYTF | TGTGCCAGCAGTTACTCAGGGGCCTATGGCTACACCTTC
TRBJ2-4 | TRBV6-5 | . | TRBD1 | CASSPTGVIQYF | TGTGCCAGCAGTCCGACAGGGGTCATTCAGTACTTC
TRBJ2-2 | TRBV4-3 | . | . | CASSPLDATELFF | TGCGCCAGCAGCCCCCTAGACGCGACGGAGCTGTTTTTT
TRBJ2-7 | TRBV11-3 | . | TRBD1 | CASSLDRDRVTEQYF | TGTGCCAGCAGCTTAGATCGGGACAGGGTCACCGAGCAGTACTTC